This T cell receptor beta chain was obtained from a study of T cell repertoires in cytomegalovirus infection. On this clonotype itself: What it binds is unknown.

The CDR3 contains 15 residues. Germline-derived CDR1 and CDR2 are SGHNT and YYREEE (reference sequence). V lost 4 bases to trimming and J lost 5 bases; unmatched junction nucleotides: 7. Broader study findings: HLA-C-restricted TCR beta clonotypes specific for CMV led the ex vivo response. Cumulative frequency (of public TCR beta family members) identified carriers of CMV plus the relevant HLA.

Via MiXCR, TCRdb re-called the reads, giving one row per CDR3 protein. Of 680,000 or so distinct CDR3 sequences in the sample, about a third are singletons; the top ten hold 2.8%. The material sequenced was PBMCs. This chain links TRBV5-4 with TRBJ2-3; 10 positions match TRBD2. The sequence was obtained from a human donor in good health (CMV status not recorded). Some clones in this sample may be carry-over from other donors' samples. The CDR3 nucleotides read TGTGCCAGCAGCCAGCAAGGACTAGCGGTAGATACGCAGTATTTT. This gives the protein CASSQQGLAVDTQYF. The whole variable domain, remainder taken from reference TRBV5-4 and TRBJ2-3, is ETGVTQSPTHLIKTRGQQVTLRCSSQSGHNTVSWYQQALGQGPQFIFQYYREEENGRGNFPPRFSGLQFPNYSSELNVNALELDDSALYLCASSQQGLAVDTQYFGPGTRLTVL.